This is a list of T cell receptor beta chains from one sample in a study of blood T cells in healthy people across ages. Each CDR3 protein is one row after TCRdb ran MiXCR on the 5' RACE reads. The sample consists of approximately 900,000 distinct CDR3 sequences, 25% to 35% of them appearing once. These data are also associated with another study on T cells of mothers and their children.

Sequenced material: blood. These receptors came from a woman in her thirties or forties in good health. Both conserved end residues are part of each CDR3. D genes are given only for firm matches. Only some rows state a clone size, as once, few, many or a class for expanded clones.

j_gene: TRBJ2-2; v_gene: TRBV5-1; abundance: -; d_gene: TRBD2; CDR3nt: TGCGCCAGCAGCTTGGAATCTAGCGGGGGATCTTACACCGGGGAGCTGTTTTTT; CDR3aa: CASSLESSGGSYTGELFF
j_gene: TRBJ2-5; v_gene: TRBV5-1; abundance: few; d_gene: -; CDR3nt: TGCGCCAGCAGCTTATTCCCTCAAGAGACCCAGTACTTC; CDR3aa: CASSLFPQETQYF
j_gene: TRBJ2-7; v_gene: TRBV6-6; abundance: -; d_gene: -; CDR3nt: TGTGCCAGCAGCGACAGGATCTTATCCTACGAGCAGTACTTC; CDR3aa: CASSDRILSYEQYF
j_gene: TRBJ2-6; v_gene: TRBV5-1; abundance: few; d_gene: -; CDR3nt: TGCGCCAGCAGCTTGAAGGTGCTAAGCTCTGGGGCCAACGTCCTGACTTTC; CDR3aa: CASSLKVLSSGANVLTF
j_gene: TRBJ2-7; v_gene: TRBV20-1; abundance: -; d_gene: -; CDR3nt: TGCAGTGCTAGGGCGACAGCGGGTGACTTCTACGAGCAGTACTTC; CDR3aa: CSARATAGDFYEQYF
j_gene: TRBJ1-2; v_gene: TRBV27; abundance: few; d_gene: -; CDR3nt: TGTGCCAGCAGTTCCGATCGGGGGCGAATCTATGGCTACACCTTC; CDR3aa: CASSSDRGRIYGYTF
j_gene: TRBJ2-1; v_gene: TRBV3-1; abundance: few; d_gene: TRBD1; CDR3nt: TGTGCCAGCAGCACACCGGGACAGGGGAATGAGCAGTTCTTC; CDR3aa: CASSTPGQGNEQFF
j_gene: TRBJ2-7; v_gene: TRBV20-1; abundance: -; d_gene: TRBD2; CDR3nt: TGCAGTGCTAGAGATCCGAGACTAGCGGGAGCTACCGTCGAGCAGTACTTC; CDR3aa: CSARDPRLAGATVEQYF
j_gene: TRBJ2-1; v_gene: TRBV5-1; abundance: few; d_gene: TRBD2; CDR3nt: TGCGCCAGCAGCCCCGCCGGGACTAGCGGGCTCAATGAGCAGTTCTTC; CDR3aa: CASSPAGTSGLNEQFF
j_gene: TRBJ2-7; v_gene: TRBV27; abundance: -; d_gene: -; CDR3nt: TGTGCCAGCAGACCCACAGGGTACCACGAGCAGTACTTC; CDR3aa: CASRPTGYHEQYF
j_gene: TRBJ2-5; v_gene: TRBV6-1; abundance: -; d_gene: TRBD1; CDR3nt: TGTGCCAGCAGTGCCCACGGACAGGGAGAGACCCAGTACTTC; CDR3aa: CASSAHGQGETQYF
j_gene: TRBJ2-5; v_gene: TRBV20-1; abundance: once; d_gene: TRBD2; CDR3nt: TGCAGTGCTAGAGGACAAGCGGGAGTTGGTGAGACCCAGTACTTC; CDR3aa: CSARGQAGVGETQYF
j_gene: TRBJ1-1; v_gene: TRBV20-1; abundance: -; d_gene: -; CDR3nt: TGCAGTGCTAGAGTAGCCGGACAGCTGAACACTGAAGCTTTCTTT; CDR3aa: CSARVAGQLNTEAFF
j_gene: TRBJ2-1; v_gene: TRBV11-2; abundance: -; d_gene: -; CDR3nt: TGTGCCAGCAGCCAACACGGAGGGGGAGGCCGCTCCTACAATGAGCAGTTCTTC; CDR3aa: CASSQHGGGGRSYNEQFF
j_gene: TRBJ2-6; v_gene: TRBV6-6; abundance: many; d_gene: TRBD1; CDR3nt: TGTGCCAGCAGTTCCGGGACAGGGACAGGGGCCAACGTCCTGACTTTC; CDR3aa: CASSSGTGTGANVLTF
j_gene: TRBJ1-5; v_gene: TRBV7-2; abundance: few; d_gene: -; CDR3nt: TGTGCCAGCAGCCCGGAGGGGTATAGCAATCAGCCCCAGCATTTT; CDR3aa: CASSPEGYSNQPQHF
j_gene: TRBJ1-2; v_gene: TRBV12-3/TRBV12-4; abundance: -; d_gene: -; CDR3nt: TGTGCCAGCAGTTCCGTCCCCAGAGGGTATGGCTACACCTTC; CDR3aa: CASSSVPRGYGYTF
j_gene: TRBJ2-1; v_gene: TRBV5-5; abundance: few; d_gene: -; CDR3nt: TGTGCCAGCAGCTTGGTTGGGCCTTCAGCCGAGCAGTTCTTC; CDR3aa: CASSLVGPSAEQFF
j_gene: TRBJ2-3; v_gene: TRBV14; abundance: -; d_gene: -; CDR3nt: TGTGCCAGCAGCCGGGGAGACGTCAATCAGCCCCAGTATTTT; CDR3aa: CASSRGDVNQPQYF
j_gene: TRBJ2-7; v_gene: TRBV20-1; abundance: -; d_gene: -; CDR3nt: TGCAGTGCTAGAGATGGGAGGGGGCTGGAAAACGAGCAGTACTTC; CDR3aa: CSARDGRGLENEQYF
j_gene: TRBJ2-5; v_gene: TRBV7-2; abundance: -; d_gene: TRBD2; CDR3nt: TGTGCCAGCAGCTTACAACCCTTTGGGGTAGCGGGGGGGCGGGAGACCCAGTACTTC; CDR3aa: CASSLQPFGVAGGRETQYF
j_gene: TRBJ1-1; v_gene: TRBV4-3; abundance: few; d_gene: -; CDR3nt: TGCGCCAGCAGCCAAGATTTTTACGGGAACTCTGAAGCTTTCTTT; CDR3aa: CASSQDFYGNSEAFF
j_gene: TRBJ1-4; v_gene: TRBV5-1; abundance: many; d_gene: TRBD1; CDR3nt: TGCGCCAGCAGCCCTTTTGCCGGGACAGATAATGAAAAACTGTTTTTT; CDR3aa: CASSPFAGTDNEKLFF
j_gene: TRBJ2-7; v_gene: TRBV3-1; abundance: -; d_gene: -; CDR3nt: TGTGCCAGCGGCCAAGGGCCAGCTAGGAATGAGCAGTACTTC; CDR3aa: CASGQGPARNEQYF